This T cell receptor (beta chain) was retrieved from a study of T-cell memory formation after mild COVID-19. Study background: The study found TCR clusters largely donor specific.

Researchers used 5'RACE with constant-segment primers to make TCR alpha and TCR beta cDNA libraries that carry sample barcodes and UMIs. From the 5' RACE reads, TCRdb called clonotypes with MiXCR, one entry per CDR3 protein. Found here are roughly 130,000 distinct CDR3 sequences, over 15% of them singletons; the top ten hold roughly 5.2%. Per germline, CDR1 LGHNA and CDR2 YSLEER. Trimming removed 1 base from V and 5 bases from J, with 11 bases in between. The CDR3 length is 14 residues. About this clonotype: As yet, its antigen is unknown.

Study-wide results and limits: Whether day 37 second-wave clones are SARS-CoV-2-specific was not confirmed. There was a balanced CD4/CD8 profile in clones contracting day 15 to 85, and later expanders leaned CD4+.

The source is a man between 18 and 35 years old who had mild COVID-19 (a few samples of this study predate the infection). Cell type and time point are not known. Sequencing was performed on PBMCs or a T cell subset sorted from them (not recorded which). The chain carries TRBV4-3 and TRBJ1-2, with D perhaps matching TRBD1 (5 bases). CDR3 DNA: TGCGCCAGCAGCCAAGCCGCAGGGATGTATGGCTACACCTTC. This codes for CASSQAAGMYGYTF.